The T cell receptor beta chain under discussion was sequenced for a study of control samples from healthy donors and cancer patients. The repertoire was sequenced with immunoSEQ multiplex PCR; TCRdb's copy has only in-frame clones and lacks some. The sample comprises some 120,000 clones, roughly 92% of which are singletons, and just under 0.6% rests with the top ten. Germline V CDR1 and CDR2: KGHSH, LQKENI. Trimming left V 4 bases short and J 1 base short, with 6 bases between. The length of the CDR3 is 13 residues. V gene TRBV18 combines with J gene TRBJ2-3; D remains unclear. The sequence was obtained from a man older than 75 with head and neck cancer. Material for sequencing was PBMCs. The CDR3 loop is CASSLRGTDTQYF. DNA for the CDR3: TGTGCCAGCTCACTACGGGGCACAGATACGCAGTATTTT.